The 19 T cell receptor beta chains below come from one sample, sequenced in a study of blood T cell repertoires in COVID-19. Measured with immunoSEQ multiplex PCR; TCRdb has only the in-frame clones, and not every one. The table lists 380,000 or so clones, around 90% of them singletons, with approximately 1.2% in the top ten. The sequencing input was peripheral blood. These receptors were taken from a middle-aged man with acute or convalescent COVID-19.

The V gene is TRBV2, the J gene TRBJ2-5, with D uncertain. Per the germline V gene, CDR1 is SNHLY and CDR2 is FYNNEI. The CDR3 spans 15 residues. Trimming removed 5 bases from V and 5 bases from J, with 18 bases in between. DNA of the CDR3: TGTGCCAGCAGTCCTTCGAGCGTTCCAAGGGAGACCCAGTACTTC. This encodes CASSPSSVPRETQYF.

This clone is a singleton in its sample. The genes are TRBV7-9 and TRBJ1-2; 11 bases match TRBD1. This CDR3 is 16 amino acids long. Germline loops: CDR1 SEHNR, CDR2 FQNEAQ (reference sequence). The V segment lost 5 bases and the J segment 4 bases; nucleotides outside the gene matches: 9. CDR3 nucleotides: TGTGCCAGCAGCCGGACAGGGGGCGTTCGGTCCTATGGCTACACCTTC. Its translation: CASSRTGGVRSYGYTF.

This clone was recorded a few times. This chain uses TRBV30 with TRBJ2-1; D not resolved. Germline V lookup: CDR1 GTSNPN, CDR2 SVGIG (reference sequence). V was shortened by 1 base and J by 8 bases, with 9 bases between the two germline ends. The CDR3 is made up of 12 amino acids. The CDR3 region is CAWSGASDEQFF. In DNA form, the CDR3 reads TGTGCCTGGAGTGGGGCTTCGGATGAGCAGTTCTTC. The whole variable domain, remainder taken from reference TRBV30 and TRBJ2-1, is SQTIHQWPATLVQPVGSPLSLECTVEGTSNPNLYWYRQAAGRGLQLLFYSVGIGQISSEVPQNLSASRPQDRQFILSSKKLLLSDSGFYLCAWSGASDEQFFGPGTRLTVL.

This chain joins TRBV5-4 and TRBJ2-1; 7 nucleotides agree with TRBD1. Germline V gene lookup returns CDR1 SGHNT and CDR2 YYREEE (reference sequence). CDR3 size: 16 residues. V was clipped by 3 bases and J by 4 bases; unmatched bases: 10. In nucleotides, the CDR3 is TGTGCCAGCAGCTCCACCGGGACAGTAACATACAATGAGCAGTTCTTC. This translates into CASSSTGTVTYNEQFF.

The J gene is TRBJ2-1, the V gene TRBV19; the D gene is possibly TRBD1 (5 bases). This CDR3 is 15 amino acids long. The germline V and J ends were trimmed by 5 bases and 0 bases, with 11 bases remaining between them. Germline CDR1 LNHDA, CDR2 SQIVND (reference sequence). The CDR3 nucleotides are TGTGCCAGTAGTTTCACAGGTAGCTCCTACAATGAGCAGTTCTTC. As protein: CASSFTGSSYNEQFF.

CDR3 sequence: CASMRGLAGGGSYNEQFF. As DNA, the CDR3 is TGTGCCAGCATGAGGGGACTAGCGGGAGGGGGGTCCTACAATGAGCAGTTCTTC. The gene calls are TRBV7-8 and TRBJ2-1, with 16 bases aligning to TRBD2. V shed 7 bases and J 1 base; nucleotides not matched to a gene: 7. The CDR3 extends over 18 amino acids. The V gene's germline CDR1 is SGHVS and CDR2 FQNEAQ.

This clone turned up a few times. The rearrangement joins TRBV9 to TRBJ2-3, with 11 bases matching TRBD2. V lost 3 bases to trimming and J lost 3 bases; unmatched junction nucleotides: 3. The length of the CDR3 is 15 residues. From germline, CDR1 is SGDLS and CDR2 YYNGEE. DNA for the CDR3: TGTGCCAGCAGCGGGACTAGCGGGTATACAGATACGCAGTATTTT. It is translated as CASSGTSGYTDTQYF.

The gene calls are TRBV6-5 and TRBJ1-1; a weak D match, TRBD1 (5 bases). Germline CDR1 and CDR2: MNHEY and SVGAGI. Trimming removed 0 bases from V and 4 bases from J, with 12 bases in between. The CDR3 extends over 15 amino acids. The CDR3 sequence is CASSYSIVRGTEAFF. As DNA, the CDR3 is TGTGCCAGCAGTTACTCGATAGTTAGGGGCACTGAAGCTTTCTTT.

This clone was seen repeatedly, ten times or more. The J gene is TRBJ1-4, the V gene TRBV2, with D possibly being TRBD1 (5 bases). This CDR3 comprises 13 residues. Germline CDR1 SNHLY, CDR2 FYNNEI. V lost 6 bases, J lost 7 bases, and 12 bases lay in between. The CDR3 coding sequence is TGTGCCAGCAGGGGGCTTCGGGTTGAAAAACTGTTTTTT. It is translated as CASRGLRVEKLFF. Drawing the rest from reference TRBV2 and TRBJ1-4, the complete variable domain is EPEVTQTPSHQVTQMGQEVILRCVPISNHLYFYWYRQILGQKVEFLVSFYNNEISEKSEIFDDQFSVERPDGSNFTLKIRSTKLEDSAMYFCASRGLRVEKLFFGSGTQLSVL.

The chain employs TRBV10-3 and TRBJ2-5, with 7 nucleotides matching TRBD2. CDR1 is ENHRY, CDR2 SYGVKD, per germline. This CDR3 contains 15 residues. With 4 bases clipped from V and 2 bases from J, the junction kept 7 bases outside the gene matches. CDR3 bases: TGTGCCATCAGTGGTAGCGGGTCTTGGCAAGAGACCCAGTACTTC. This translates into CAISGSGSWQETQYF.

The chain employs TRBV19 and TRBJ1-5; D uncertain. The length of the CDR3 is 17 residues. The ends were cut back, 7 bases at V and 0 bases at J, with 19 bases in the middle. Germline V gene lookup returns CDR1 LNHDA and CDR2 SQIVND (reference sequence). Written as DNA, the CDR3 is TGTGCCAGTACACAGAGTCAGGCACCTTATAGCAATCAGCCCCAGCATTTT. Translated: CASTQSQAPYSNQPQHF.

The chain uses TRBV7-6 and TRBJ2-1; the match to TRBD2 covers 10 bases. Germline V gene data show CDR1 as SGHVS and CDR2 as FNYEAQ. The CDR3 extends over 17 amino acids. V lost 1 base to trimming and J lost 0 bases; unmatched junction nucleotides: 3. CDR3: CASSLVASGGSYNEQFF. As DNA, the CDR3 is TGTGCCAGCAGCTTAGTTGCTAGCGGGGGCTCCTACAATGAGCAGTTCTTC.

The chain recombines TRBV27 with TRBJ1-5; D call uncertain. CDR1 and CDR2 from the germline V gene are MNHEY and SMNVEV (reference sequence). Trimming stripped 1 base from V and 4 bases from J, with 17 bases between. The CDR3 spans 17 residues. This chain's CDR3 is CASSLWVVPGRNQPQHF. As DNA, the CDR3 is TGTGCCAGCAGTTTATGGGTGGTCCCAGGTCGAAATCAGCCCCAGCATTTT.

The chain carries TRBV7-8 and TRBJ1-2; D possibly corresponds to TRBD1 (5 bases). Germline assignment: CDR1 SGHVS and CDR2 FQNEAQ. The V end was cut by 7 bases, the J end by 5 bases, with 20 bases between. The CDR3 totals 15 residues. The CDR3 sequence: CASTPSGPGEYGYTF. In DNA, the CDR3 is TGTGCCAGCACCCCCAGCGGTCCGGGGGAATATGGCTACACCTTC.

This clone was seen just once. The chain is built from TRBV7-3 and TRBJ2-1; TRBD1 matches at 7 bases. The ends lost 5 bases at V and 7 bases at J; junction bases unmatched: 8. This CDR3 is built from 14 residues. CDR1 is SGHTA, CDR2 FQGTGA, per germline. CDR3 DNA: TGTGCCAGCAGCGCCACCGTACAGGGGAATGAGCAGTTCTTC. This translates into CASSATVQGNEQFF.

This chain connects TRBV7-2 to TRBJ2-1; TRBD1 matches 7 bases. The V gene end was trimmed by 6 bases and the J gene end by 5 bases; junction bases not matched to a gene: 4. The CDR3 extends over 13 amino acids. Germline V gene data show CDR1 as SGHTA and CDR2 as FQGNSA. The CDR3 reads CASRRTGDNEQFF. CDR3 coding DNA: TGTGCCAGCAGGAGAACAGGGGACAATGAGCAGTTCTTC.

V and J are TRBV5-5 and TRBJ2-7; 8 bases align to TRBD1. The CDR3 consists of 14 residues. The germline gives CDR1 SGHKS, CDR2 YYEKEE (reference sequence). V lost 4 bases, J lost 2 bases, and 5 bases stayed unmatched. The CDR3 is CASSPGTGTYEQYF. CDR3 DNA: TGTGCCAGCAGCCCCGGGACAGGAACCTACGAGCAGTACTTC.

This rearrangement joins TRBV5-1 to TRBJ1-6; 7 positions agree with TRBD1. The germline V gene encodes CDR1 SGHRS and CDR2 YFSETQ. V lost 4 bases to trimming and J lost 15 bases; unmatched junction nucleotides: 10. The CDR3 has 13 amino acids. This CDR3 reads CASSTDRIEFLHF. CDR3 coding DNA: TGCGCCAGCAGCACGGACAGGATTGAGTTCCTCCACTTT.

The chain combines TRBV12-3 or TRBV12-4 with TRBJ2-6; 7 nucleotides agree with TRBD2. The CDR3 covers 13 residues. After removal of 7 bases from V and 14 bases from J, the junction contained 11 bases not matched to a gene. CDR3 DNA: TGTGCCAGCACCAAAGTGGGGGGGACTCTCCTGACTTTC. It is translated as CASTKVGGTLLTF.